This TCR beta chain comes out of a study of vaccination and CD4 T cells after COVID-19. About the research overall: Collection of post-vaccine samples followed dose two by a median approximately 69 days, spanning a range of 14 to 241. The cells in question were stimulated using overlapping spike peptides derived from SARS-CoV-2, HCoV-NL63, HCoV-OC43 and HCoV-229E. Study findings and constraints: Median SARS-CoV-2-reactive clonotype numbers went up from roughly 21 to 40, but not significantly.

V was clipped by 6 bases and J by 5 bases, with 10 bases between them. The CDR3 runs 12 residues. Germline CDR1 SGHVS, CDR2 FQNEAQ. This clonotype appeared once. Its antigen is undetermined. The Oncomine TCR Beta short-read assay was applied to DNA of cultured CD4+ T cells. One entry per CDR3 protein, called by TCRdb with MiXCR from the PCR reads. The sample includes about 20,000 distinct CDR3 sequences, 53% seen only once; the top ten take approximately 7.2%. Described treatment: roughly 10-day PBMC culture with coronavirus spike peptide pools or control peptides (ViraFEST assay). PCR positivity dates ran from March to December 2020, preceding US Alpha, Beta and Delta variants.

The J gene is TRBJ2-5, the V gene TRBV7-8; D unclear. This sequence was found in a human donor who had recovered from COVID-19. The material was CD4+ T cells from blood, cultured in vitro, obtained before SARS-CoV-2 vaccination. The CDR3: CASRRRMETQYF. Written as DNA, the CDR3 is TGTGCCAGCAGACGCAGGATGGAGACCCAGTACTTC.